This TCR beta chain is drawn from a study of blood T cells in healthy people across ages. Germline V gene sequence: CDR1 DFQATT, CDR2 SNEGSKA (reference sequence). The CDR3 length is 11 residues. Trimming took 6 bases from V and 7 from J, leaving 13 bases between them. A sample-barcoded 5' primer and a J-beta primer mix were used in a second PCR of roughly 6 to 11 cycles. In TCRdb, the 5' RACE reads were re-called with MiXCR into one record per CDR3 protein. The sample holds 1.5 million to 1.8 million distinct CDR3 sequences, 35% to 45% seen once. Sequencing was carried out using blood. V and J are TRBV20-1 and TRBJ2-7; D is ambiguous. The sequence came from a woman younger than 30 in good health. In DNA form, the CDR3 reads TGCAGTGCCAAGTCCCTATATGAGCAGTACTTC. This encodes CSAKSLYEQYF.